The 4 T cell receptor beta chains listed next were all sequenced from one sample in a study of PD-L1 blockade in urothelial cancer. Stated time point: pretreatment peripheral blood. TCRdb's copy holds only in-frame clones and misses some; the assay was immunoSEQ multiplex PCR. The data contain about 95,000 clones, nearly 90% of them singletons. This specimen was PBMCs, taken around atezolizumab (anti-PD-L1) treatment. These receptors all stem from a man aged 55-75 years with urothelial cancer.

CDR3 nucleotide sequence: TGTGCCAGCAGCTTGGGGACAAGTACTAATGAAAAACTGTTTTTT. Protein: CASSLGTSTNEKLFF. The chain uses TRBV5-4 and TRBJ1-4; D perhaps matches TRBD1 (5 bases). Trimming removed 0 bases at V and 2 bases at J, with 8 bases between. The CDR3 covers 15 residues. Germline values: CDR1 SGHNT, CDR2 YYREEE (reference sequence).

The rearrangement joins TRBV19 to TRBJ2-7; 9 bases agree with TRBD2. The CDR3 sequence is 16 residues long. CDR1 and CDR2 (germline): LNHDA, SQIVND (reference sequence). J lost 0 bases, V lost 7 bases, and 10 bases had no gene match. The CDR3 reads CASTSPTSGSSYEQYF. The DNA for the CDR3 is TGTGCCAGTACATCCCCGACTAGCGGCAGCTCCTACGAGCAGTACTTC.

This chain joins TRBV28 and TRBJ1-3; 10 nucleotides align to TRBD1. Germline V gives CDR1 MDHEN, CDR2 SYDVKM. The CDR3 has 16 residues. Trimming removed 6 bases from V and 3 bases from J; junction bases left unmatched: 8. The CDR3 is CASRPGQGDFGNTIYF. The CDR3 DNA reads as TGTGCCAGCAGACCCGGACAGGGGGATTTTGGAAACACCATATATTTT.

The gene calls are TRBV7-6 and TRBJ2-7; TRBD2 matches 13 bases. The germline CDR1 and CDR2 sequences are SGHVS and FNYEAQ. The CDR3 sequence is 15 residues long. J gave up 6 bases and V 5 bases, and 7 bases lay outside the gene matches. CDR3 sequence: CASSTGLAGAGEQYF. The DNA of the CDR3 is TGTGCCAGCAGCACAGGACTAGCGGGAGCCGGCGAGCAGTACTTC.